A single T cell receptor beta chain is shown here with its context. This specimen comes from a study of CD8 T cells in Susac syndrome. The RNA, 0.5 to 1 ug, was put through reverse transcription using random hexamers. Amplification of TCR beta CDR3 spanned 54 Vbeta and 13 Jbeta via immunoSEQ multiplex PCR. TCRdb used MiXCR to reprocess the immunoSEQ multiplex PCR reads, holding one entry per CDR3 protein. Among about 180,000 distinct CDR3 sequences listed, roughly 94% were seen once. The V gene's germline CDR1 is SGHDN and CDR2 FVKESK. V lost 6 bases and J 7 bases, leaving 12 bases between the germline ends. The CDR3 spans 13 residues.

Sequencing used CD4+ T cells from PBMCs. The sequence came from a human donor with Susac syndrome. The rearrangement joins TRBV14 to TRBJ2-2; D is ambiguous. CDR3 in DNA: TGTGCCAGCAGTGGTCAGGTGGGCGGGGAGCTGTTTTTT. It translates to CASSGQVGGELFF.